Below, 26 T cell receptor beta chains from the same sample are listed, as sequenced in a study of a mutant IDH1 vaccine in newly diagnosed glioma. Sample time point: week 5, during vaccination. Each vaccine dose was 300 ug of mutant IDH1 20-mer peptide, with topical imiquimod. These receptors lack a known antigen. The protocol was immunoSEQ multiplex PCR, while the TCRdb copy is restricted to in-frame clones and leaves out a portion. The sample carries about 42,000 clones, 70% to 90% recorded once. This specimen was PBMCs, taken from a glioma patient whose treatment included an IDH1 peptide vaccine. Source of these receptors: a man aged 35-49 years with glioma.

This clone was observed a few times. This chain connects TRBV9 to TRBJ2-5; 7 nucleotides line up with TRBD1. The CDR3 has 13 amino acids. CDR1 is SGDLS, CDR2 YYNGEE, per germline. Unmatched junction bases numbered 5, after V lost 2 bases and J lost 7 bases. The DNA for the CDR3 is TGTGCCAGCAGCGTCGACAGGGACGGGACCCAGTACTTC. This codes for CASSVDRDGTQYF.

This rearrangement joins TRBV2 to TRBJ2-3; 9 bases map to TRBD1. This CDR3 has 16 residues. Germline V CDR1 and CDR2: SNHLY, FYNNEI. Trimming at V came to 5 bases and at J to 1 base, leaving 7 bases not matched to a gene. CDR3 protein: CASSLDRGTRTDTQYF. The CDR3 bases are TGTGCCAGCAGTTTGGACAGGGGCACCCGCACAGATACGCAGTATTTT.

This sequence joins TRBV28 and TRBJ1-4; no firm D call. V lost 4 bases, J lost 7 bases, and 7 bases lay in between. CDR3 size: 12 residues. Germline assignment: CDR1 MDHEN and CDR2 SYDVKM. The CDR3 loop reads CASSSRLEKLFF. In nucleotides, the CDR3 is TGTGCCAGCAGTTCCAGACTTGAAAAACTGTTTTTT.

The chain carries TRBV7-9 and TRBJ2-7; TRBD1 agrees at 12 bases. V shed 5 bases, J shed 7 bases, and the junction held 9 bases outside the gene matches. This CDR3 is 15 amino acids long. Germline values: CDR1 SEHNR, CDR2 FQNEAQ (reference sequence). CDR3 region: CASSPRDRGPLEQYF. In DNA form, the CDR3 reads TGTGCCAGCAGCCCCAGGGACAGGGGGCCTCTGGAGCAGTACTTC.

This chain connects TRBV5-5 to TRBJ1-4; D may be TRBD1 (5 bases). V was trimmed by 0 bases and J by 3 bases, leaving 9 bases between them. Germline CDR1 is SGHKS and CDR2 is YYEKEE (reference sequence). The CDR3 runs 15 residues. CDR3 DNA: TGTGCCAGCAGCTTGGACCCGGGGCCTAATGAAAAACTGTTTTTT. It yields the protein CASSLDPGPNEKLFF. Based on the CDR3 plus reference TRBV5-5 and TRBJ1-4, the full variable domain is DAGVTQSPTHLIKTRGQQVTLRCSPISGHKSVSWYQQVLGQGPQFIFQYYEKEERGRGNFPDRFSARQFPNYSSELNVNALLLGDSALYLCASSLDPGPNEKLFFGSGTQLSVL.

The chain combines TRBV7-2 with TRBJ2-1; D might be TRBD2 (6 bases). Trimming shortened V by 3 bases and J by 3 bases, and 12 bases separated the two germline ends. Germline V gives CDR1 SGHTA, CDR2 FQGNSA. This CDR3 has 15 residues. CDR3 amino acids: CASSFSSGLYNEQFF. CDR3 DNA: TGTGCCAGCAGCTTCAGTAGCGGACTCTACAATGAGCAGTTCTTC.

This sequence joins TRBV18 and TRBJ1-4, with TRBD1 as a possible D gene (5 bases). CDR3 length: 17 amino acids. Trimming pared 0 bases from V and 3 bases from J, leaving 14 bases between. Germline V gene data show CDR1 as KGHSH and CDR2 as LQKENI. The CDR3: CASSPPVGDGANEKLFF. The CDR3 nucleotides read TGTGCCAGCTCACCACCGGTAGGGGACGGGGCTAATGAAAAACTGTTTTTT.

This clone was observed a single time. The gene calls are TRBV7-9 and TRBJ2-7; perhaps D is TRBD1 or TRBD2 (5 bases each). Deletions cut 2 bases from V and 6 bases from J, with 20 bases between. This CDR3 comprises 16 residues. The germline gives CDR1 SEHNR, CDR2 FQNEAQ (reference sequence). CDR3 loop: CASSLKAGGFNREQYF. In DNA, the CDR3 is TGTGCCAGCAGCTTAAAGGCTGGGGGATTCAACCGCGAGCAGTACTTC. The entire variable domain, with the rest obtained from reference TRBV7-9 and TRBJ2-7, is as follows: DTGVSQNPRHKITKRGQNVTFRCDPISEHNRLYWYRQTLGQGPEFLTYFQNEAQLEKSRLLSDRFSAERPKGSFSTLEIQRTEQGDSAMYLCASSLKAGGFNREQYFGPGTRLTVT.

This clone was detected only a few times. The chain recombines TRBV5-4 with TRBJ1-1; D perhaps matches TRBD1 (5 bases). Germline-derived CDR1 and CDR2 are SGHNT and YYREEE (reference sequence). The CDR3 runs 14 residues. Trimming took off 9 bases at V and 1 base at J, with 16 bases between the two ends. In nucleotides, the CDR3 is TGTGCCACCTCTAGGGGACTCCAGAACACTGAAGCTTTCTTT. This sequence encodes CATSRGLQNTEAFF.

V usage is TRBV10-3 and J usage is TRBJ1-2, with D possibly TRBD1 on 6 matching bases. The V end lost 6 bases, the J end lost 4 bases, and 21 bases lay between the germline ends. The V gene's germline CDR1 is ENHRY and CDR2 SYGVKD. This CDR3 comprises 16 residues. The CDR3 is CAIRDLWTVGVYGYTF. In DNA form, the CDR3 reads TGTGCCATCAGGGACCTCTGGACAGTGGGGGTCTATGGCTACACCTTC.

The V call is TRBV18, the J call TRBJ2-7; TRBD1 agrees at 11 bases. Germline loops: CDR1 KGHSH, CDR2 LQKENI. The J segment lost 12 bases and the V segment lost 4 bases, leaving 8 bases of the junction unmatched. This CDR3 is 13 amino acids long. The CDR3 is CASSRLGQGATYF. CDR3 sequence (DNA): TGTGCCAGCTCACGACTAGGACAGGGGGCGACGTACTTC.

The chain carries TRBV2 and TRBJ1-5; 9 nucleotides agree with TRBD1. V lost 6 bases to trimming and J lost 3 bases; unmatched junction nucleotides: 3. Germline lookup yields CDR1 SNHLY and CDR2 FYNNEI. CDR3 length: 14 residues. CDR3 protein: CASRDRGPNQPQHF. The CDR3 DNA reads as TGTGCCAGCAGGGACAGGGGCCCCAATCAGCCCCAGCATTTT.

The chain links TRBV9 to TRBJ2-2, with TRBD2 identical over 10 bases. The CDR3 is 19 amino acids. Germline loops: CDR1 SGDLS, CDR2 YYNGEE. The trim removed 3 bases at V and 3 bases at J, leaving 14 bases unmatched. The CDR3 spells CASSAPLSAGGPYTGELFF. DNA of the CDR3: TGTGCCAGCAGCGCTCCCCTGTCAGCGGGAGGGCCTTACACCGGGGAGCTGTTTTTT. The complete variable domain, with remaining parts taken from reference TRBV9 and TRBJ2-2, reads DSGVTQTPKHLITATGQRVTLRCSPRSGDLSVYWYQQSLDQGLQFLIQYYNGEERAKGNILERFSAQQFPDLHSELNLSSLELGDSALYFCASSAPLSAGGPYTGELFFGEGSRLTVL.

V usage is TRBV4-1 and J usage is TRBJ2-1; TRBD1 agrees at 9 bases. This CDR3 has 15 residues. Germline V gene sequence: CDR1 MGHRA, CDR2 YSYEKL. V was clipped by 5 bases and J by 4 bases; unmatched bases: 6. This CDR3 is CASSNRDRDYNEQFF. In DNA, the CDR3 is TGCGCCAGCAGCAACCGGGACAGGGATTACAATGAGCAGTTCTTC.

The chain combines TRBV28 with TRBJ2-7; D may be TRBD2 (7 bases). Trimming stripped 6 bases from V and 4 bases from J, with 13 bases between. This CDR3 comprises 13 residues. Germline-derived CDR1 and CDR2 are MDHEN and SYDVKM. The DNA for the CDR3 is TGTGCCAGCAGGGGGGGGGCCGCATACGAGCAGTACTTC. This encodes CASRGGAAYEQYF.

This clone was picked up one time. Additional DNA sequences in this sample encode the identical CDR3. The gene calls are TRBV27 and TRBJ2-7, with unresolved D. Germline V CDR1 and CDR2: MNHEY, SMNVEV (reference sequence). Trimming stripped 3 bases from V and 5 bases from J, with 5 bases between. The CDR3 covers 11 residues. The CDR3 here is CASSFGHEQYF. The CDR3 DNA is TGTGCCAGCAGTTTCGGTCACGAGCAGTACTTC.

The chain joins TRBV7-2 to TRBJ2-7, with 13 bases lining up with TRBD2. Trimming at V came to 4 bases and at J to 0 bases, leaving 3 bases not matched to a gene. CDR1 SGHTA and CDR2 FQGNSA come from the germline V gene. This CDR3 has 16 amino acids. The chain's CDR3 is CASSSRTSGGSYEQYF. Written as DNA, the CDR3 is TGTGCCAGCAGCTCAAGGACTAGCGGGGGCTCCTACGAGCAGTACTTC.

This clone was seen a single time. V usage is TRBV27 and J usage is TRBJ2-7, with D uncertain. CDR1 and CDR2 from the germline V gene are MNHEY and SMNVEV (reference sequence). V shed 2 bases and J shed 6 bases, with 8 bases lying between them. The CDR3 extends over 12 amino acids. CDR3 sequence: CASSLPGREQYF. Here the CDR3 DNA reads TGTGCCAGCAGTTTACCCGGGCGCGAGCAGTACTTC.

This clone is medium-sized. The V and J genes are TRBV13 and TRBJ1-1, with no clear D. CDR1 PRHDT and CDR2 FYEKMQ come from the germline V gene (reference sequence). Between the trimmed V and J ends, which lost 5 bases and 1 base, there was a span of 2 bases. This CDR3 comprises 11 residues. The CDR3 DNA is TGTGCCAGCAGCGAGAACACTGAAGCTTTCTTT. Protein product: CASSENTEAFF.

In DNA, the CDR3 is TGTGCCAGCAGGGATCTAGCGGGATACTACAATGAGCAGTTCTTC. As protein: CASRDLAGYYNEQFF. The genes are TRBV2 and TRBJ2-1; 9 nucleotides line up with TRBD2. CDR3 length equals 15 residues. The V gene end was trimmed by 6 bases and the J gene end by 3 bases; junction bases not matched to a gene: 6. Germline V gene sequence: CDR1 SNHLY, CDR2 FYNNEI.

The chain combines TRBV13 with TRBJ2-6; 9 bases are a match to TRBD2. Trimming removed 3 bases from V and 1 base from J; junction bases left unmatched: 4. The length of the CDR3 is 17 residues. Germline assignment: CDR1 PRHDT and CDR2 FYEKMQ (reference sequence). Here the CDR3 DNA reads TGTGCCAGCAGCTTGGGCGGGAGGGGATCTGGGGCCAACGTCCTGACTTTC. It encodes CASSLGGRGSGANVLTF.

The rearrangement uses TRBV7-9 and TRBJ2-2; D perhaps matches TRBD1 (7 bases). The V and J ends lost 11 bases and 4 bases respectively, with 14 bases between them. Germline V lookup: CDR1 SEHNR, CDR2 FQNEAQ (reference sequence). CDR3 length: 13 residues. DNA for the CDR3: TGTGCCGGGGGGACAGCGGTCACCGGGGAGCTGTTTTTT. Translation gives CAGGTAVTGELFF.

The rearrangement joins TRBV4-2 to TRBJ2-3; D might be TRBD1 or TRBD2, each matching 7 bases. Germline lookup yields CDR1 LGHNA and CDR2 YNFKEQ. The germline V and J ends were trimmed by 8 bases and 3 bases, with 18 bases remaining between them. This CDR3 contains 15 residues. The CDR3 loop reads CASRMNRGGTDTQYF. CDR3 in DNA: TGTGCCAGCCGGATGAACAGGGGAGGGACAGATACGCAGTATTTT.

The V and J genes are TRBV9 and TRBJ2-3, with a weak D call TRBD2 (6 bases). Between the trimmed V and J ends, which lost 5 bases and 0 bases, there was a span of 10 bases. CDR1 SGDLS and CDR2 YYNGEE come from the germline V gene. This CDR3 is 14 amino acids long. The DNA of the CDR3 is TGTGCCAGCAGTGCAAGCGGGAGCACAGATACGCAGTATTTT. It yields the protein CASSASGSTDTQYF. Complete variable domain (other parts from reference TRBV9 and TRBJ2-3): DSGVTQTPKHLITATGQRVTLRCSPRSGDLSVYWYQQSLDQGLQFLIQYYNGEERAKGNILERFSAQQFPDLHSELNLSSLELGDSALYFCASSASGSTDTQYFGPGTRLTVL.

The V gene is TRBV15, the J gene TRBJ1-2, with a weak D call TRBD1 (6 bases). Trimming pared 5 bases from V and 5 bases from J, leaving 15 bases between. Per the germline V gene, CDR1 is LNHNV and CDR2 is YYDKDF (reference sequence). The CDR3 spans 14 residues. The CDR3 spells CATSSGGQPYGYTF. DNA for the CDR3: TGTGCCACCAGCTCAGGTGGACAGCCGTATGGCTACACCTTC.

This chain links TRBV29-1 with TRBJ2-3; either TRBD1 or TRBD2 may fit D (6 bases each). CDR3 length equals 13 residues. Trimming removed 4 bases from V and 3 bases from J, with 11 bases in between. Germline values: CDR1 SQVTM, CDR2 ANQGSEA. The DNA of the CDR3 is TGCAGCGTTGTAGGGGGGTTAACAGATACGCAGTATTTT. Translation: CSVVGGLTDTQYF.